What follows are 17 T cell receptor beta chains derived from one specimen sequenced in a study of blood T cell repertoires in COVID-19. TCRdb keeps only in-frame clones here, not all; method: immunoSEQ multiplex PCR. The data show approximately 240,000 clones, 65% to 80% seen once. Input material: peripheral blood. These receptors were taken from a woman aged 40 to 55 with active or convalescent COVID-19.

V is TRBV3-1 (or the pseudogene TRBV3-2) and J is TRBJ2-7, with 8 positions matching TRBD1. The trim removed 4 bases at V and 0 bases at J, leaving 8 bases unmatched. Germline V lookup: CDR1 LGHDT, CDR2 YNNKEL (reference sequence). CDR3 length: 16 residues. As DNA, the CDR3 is TGTGCCAGCAGCCCAGGCTTGGGACAGGACTCCTACGAGCAGTACTTC. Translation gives CASSPGLGQDSYEQYF.

CDR3 bases: TGTGCCAGCAGATTTCGATTGGGACAAATCTACGAGCAGTACGTC. Its protein is CASRFRLGQIYEQYV. This rearrangement joins TRBV5-8 to TRBJ2-7; a weak D match, TRBD1 (6 bases). This CDR3 is 15 amino acids long. Germline V gene data show CDR1 as SGHTS and CDR2 as YDEGEE. V lost 5 bases to trimming and J lost 3 bases, with 18 bases between them.

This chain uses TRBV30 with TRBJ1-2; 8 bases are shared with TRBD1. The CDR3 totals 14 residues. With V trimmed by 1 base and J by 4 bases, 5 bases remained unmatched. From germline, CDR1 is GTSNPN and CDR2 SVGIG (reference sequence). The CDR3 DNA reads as TGTGCCTGGAGTGGGACAGGGAAAGGCTATGGCTACACCTTC. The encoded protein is CAWSGTGKGYGYTF. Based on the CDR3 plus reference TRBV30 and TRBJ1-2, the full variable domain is SQTIHQWPATLVQPVGSPLSLECTVEGTSNPNLYWYRQAAGRGLQLLFYSVGIGQISSEVPQNLSASRPQDRQFILSSKKLLLSDSGFYLCAWSGTGKGYGYTFGSGTRLTVV.

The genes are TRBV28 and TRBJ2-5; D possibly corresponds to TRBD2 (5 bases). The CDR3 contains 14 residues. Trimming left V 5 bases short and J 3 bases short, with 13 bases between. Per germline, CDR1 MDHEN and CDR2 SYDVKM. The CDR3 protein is CASSPWTGKETQYF. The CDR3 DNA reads TGTGCCAGCAGTCCCTGGACCGGGAAAGAGACCCAGTACTTC.

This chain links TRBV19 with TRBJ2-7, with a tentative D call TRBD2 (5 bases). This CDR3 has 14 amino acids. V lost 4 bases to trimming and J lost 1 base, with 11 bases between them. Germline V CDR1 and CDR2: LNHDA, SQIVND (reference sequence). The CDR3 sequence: CASSNLRDSYEQYV. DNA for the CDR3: TGTGCCAGTAGTAACCTCCGGGATTCCTACGAGCAGTACGTC.

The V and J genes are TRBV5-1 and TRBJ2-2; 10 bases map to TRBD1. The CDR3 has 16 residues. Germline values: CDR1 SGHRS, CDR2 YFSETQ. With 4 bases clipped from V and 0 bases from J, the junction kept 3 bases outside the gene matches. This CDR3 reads CASSPGQGANTGELFF. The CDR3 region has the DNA TGCGCCAGCAGCCCTGGACAGGGGGCGAACACCGGGGAGCTGTTTTTT. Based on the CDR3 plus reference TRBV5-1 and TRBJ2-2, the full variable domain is KAGVTQTPRYLIKTRGQQVTLSCSPISGHRSVSWYQQTPGQGLQFLFEYFSETQRNKGNFPGRFSGRQFSNSRSEMNVSTLELGDSALYLCASSPGQGANTGELFFGEGSRLTVL.

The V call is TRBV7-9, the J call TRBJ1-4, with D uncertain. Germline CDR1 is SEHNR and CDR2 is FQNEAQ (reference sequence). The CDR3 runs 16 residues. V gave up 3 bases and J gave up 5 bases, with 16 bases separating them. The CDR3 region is CASSFSRSGGNEKLFF. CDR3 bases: TGTGCCAGCAGCTTTTCAAGGTCGGGAGGGAATGAAAAACTGTTTTTT.

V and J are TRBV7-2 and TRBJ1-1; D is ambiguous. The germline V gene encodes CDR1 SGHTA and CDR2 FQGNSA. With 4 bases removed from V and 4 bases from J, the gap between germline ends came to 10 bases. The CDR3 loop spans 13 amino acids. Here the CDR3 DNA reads TGTGCCAGCAGCTCCCGGAGTATCACTGAAGCTTTCTTT. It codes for CASSSRSITEAFF.

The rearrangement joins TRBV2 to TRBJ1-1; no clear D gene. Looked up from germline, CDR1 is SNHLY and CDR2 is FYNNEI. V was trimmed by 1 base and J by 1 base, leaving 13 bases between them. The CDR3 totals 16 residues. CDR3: CASSEGRIVTNTEAFF. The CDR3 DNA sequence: TGTGCCAGCAGTGAAGGGCGGATAGTAACGAACACTGAAGCTTTCTTT.

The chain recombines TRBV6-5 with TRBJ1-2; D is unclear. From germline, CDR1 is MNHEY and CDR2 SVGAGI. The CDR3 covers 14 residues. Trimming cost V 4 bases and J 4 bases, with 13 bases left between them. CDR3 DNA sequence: TGTGCCAGCAGTTCTATGGGTGGCGGCTATGGCTACACCTTC. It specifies CASSSMGGGYGYTF.

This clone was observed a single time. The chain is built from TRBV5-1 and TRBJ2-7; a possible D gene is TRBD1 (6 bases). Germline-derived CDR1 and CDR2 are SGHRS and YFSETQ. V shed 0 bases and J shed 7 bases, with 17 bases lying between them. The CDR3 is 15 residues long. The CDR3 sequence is CASSLAVGAQGEQYF. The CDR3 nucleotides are TGCGCCAGCAGCTTGGCGGTTGGGGCCCAGGGGGAGCAGTACTTC.

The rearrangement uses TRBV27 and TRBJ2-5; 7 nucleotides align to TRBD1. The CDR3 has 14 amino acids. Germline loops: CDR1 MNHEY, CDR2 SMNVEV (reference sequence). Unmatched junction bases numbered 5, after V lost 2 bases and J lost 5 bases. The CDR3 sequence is CASSLRRDSETQYF. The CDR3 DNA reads TGTGCCAGCAGTTTACGCCGGGACAGTGAGACCCAGTACTTC.

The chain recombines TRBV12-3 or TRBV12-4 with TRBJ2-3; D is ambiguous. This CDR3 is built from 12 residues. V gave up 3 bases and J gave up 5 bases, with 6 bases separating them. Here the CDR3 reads CASSLYGDTQYF. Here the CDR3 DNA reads TGTGCCAGCAGTTTGTACGGAGATACGCAGTATTTT.

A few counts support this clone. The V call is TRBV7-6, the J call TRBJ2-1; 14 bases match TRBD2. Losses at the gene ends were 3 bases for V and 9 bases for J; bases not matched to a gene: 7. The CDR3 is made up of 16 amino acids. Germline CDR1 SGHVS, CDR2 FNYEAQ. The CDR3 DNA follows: TGTGCCAGCAGCTTCCGGACTAGCGGGGGGTCGATTGAGCAGTTCTTC. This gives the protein CASSFRTSGGSIEQFF.

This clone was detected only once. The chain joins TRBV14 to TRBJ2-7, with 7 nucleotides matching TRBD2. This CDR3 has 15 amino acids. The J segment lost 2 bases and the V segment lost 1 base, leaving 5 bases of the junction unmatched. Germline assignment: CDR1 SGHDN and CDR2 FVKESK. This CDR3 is CASSQAGGFPYEQYF. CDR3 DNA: TGTGCCAGCAGCCAAGCGGGGGGTTTCCCCTACGAGCAGTACTTC.

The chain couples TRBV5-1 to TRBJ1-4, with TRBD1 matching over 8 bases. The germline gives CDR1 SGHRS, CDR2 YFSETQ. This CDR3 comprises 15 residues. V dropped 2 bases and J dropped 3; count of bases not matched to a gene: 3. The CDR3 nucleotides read TGCGCCAGCAGCTTACTACAGGGGGCTAATGAAAAACTGTTTTTT. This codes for CASSLLQGANEKLFF.

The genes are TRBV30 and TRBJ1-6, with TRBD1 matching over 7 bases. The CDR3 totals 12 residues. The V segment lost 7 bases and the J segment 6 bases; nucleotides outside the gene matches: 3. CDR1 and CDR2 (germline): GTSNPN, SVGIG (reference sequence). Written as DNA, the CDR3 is TGTGCCTTGAGGGGGCTTAATTCACCCCTCCACTTT. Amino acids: CALRGLNSPLHF.